This TCR beta chain was sequenced for a study of regulatory T cells in long-lasting Graves disease. The CDR3 is made up of 14 amino acids. With 0 bases removed from V and 2 bases from J, the gap between germline ends came to 7 bases. The V gene's germline CDR1 is LGHDT and CDR2 YNNKEL (reference sequence). Researchers made TCR beta libraries by using iRepertoire HTBI primers and running Arm-PCR on CDR3 regions. MiXCR was run by TCRdb on the multiplex PCR reads, yielding one entry per CDR3 protein. The table includes 450,000 or so distinct CDR3 sequences, roughly 23% detected once. Time point here: persistent/refractory GD, antithyroid drugs over 5 years with positive TRAb. With RNA extracted from PBMCs as input, the TCR library was made. Graves' disease diagnosis was established per American Thyroid Association guidelines. Roughly 9 milliliters of peripheral blood were taken and placed in EDTA tubes.

Study-level results: TCR diversity was lower in persistent than newly diagnosed Graves' disease. In persistent patients, shared public clonotypes (more than 2,500) outnumbered those in new patients (around 1,000).

This clonotype was seen repeatedly, ten times or more. Its target is unknown. The V and J genes are TRBV3-1 and TRBJ1-2; D unresolved. The sequence derives from a female donor with Graves disease. The source material was peripheral blood mononuclear cells (PBMCs), sampled when the disease was refractory, from a patient treated with antithyroid drugs. The CDR3 region is CASSQDRYNYGYTF. CDR3 coding DNA: TGTGCCAGCAGCCAAGATCGGTACAACTATGGCTACACCTTC. Based on the CDR3 plus reference TRBV3-1 and TRBJ1-2, the full variable domain is DTAVSQTPKYLVTQMGNDKSIKCEQNLGHDTMYWYKQDSKKFLKIMFSYNNKELIINETVPNRFSPKSPDKAHLNLHINSLELGDSAVYFCASSQDRYNYGYTFGSGTRLTVV.